A selection of T cell receptor beta chains follows, all from one sample in a study of shared clonotypes between healthy human individuals. Profiled with immunoSEQ multiplex PCR; TCRdb holds only in-frame clones, not every one. The table lists approximately 2.5 million clones, around 94% of them singletons. Source material: naive CD4+ T cells sorted from blood. The receptors shown here come from a man between 18 and 29 years old in good health. Both conserved end residues are part of each CDR3. A D gene is named only where the DNA matches it firmly. Clone size is stated in some rows and not others, as once, few, many or a class when expanded.

clone size | J gene | D gene | V gene | CDR3 DNA | CDR3 protein
NA | TRBJ2-2 | NA | TRBV19 | TGTGCCAGTAGCCCTGCAGGGTCTGACACCGGGGAGCTGTTTTTT | CASSPAGSDTGELFF
NA | TRBJ2-5 | NA | TRBV6-1 | TGTGCCAGCAGTGAACGGAGATCCTCCTATTCGGAGGAGCAGTACTTC | CASSERRSSYSEEQYF
NA | TRBJ1-5 | NA | TRBV19 | TGTGCCAGTAGGATTACAGGGTATAACAATCAGCCCCAGCATTTT | CASRITGYNNQPQHF
NA | TRBJ1-4 | TRBD1 | TRBV18 | TGTGCCAGCTCACCCCCGGACAGGGGGGAAAAACTGTTTTTT | CASSPPDRGEKLFF
NA | TRBJ1-2 | TRBD1 | TRBV30 | TGTGCCTGGTCGGGACAGTTGTCTAACTATGGCTACACCTTC | CAWSGQLSNYGYTF
NA | TRBJ2-7 | NA | TRBV27 | TGTGCCAGCAGTTACCGAGGGTACGAGCAGTACTTC | CASSYRGYEQYF
once | TRBJ2-3 | NA | TRBV5-1 | TGCGCCAGCAACTACAGGGACCGTAGCACAGATACGCAGTATTTT | CASNYRDRSTDTQYF
NA | TRBJ2-6 | NA | TRBV6-1 | TGTGCCAGCAGTGAGGGAACGGGGGCTGGGGCCAACGTCCTGACTTTC | CASSEGTGAGANVLTF
NA | TRBJ2-1 | NA | TRBV5-1 | TGCGCCAGCAGCTTGTCGGGGGGCTCGTACAATGAGCAGTTCTTC | CASSLSGGSYNEQFF
NA | TRBJ2-5 | TRBD2 | TRBV7-2 | TGTGCCAGCAGCTTGGGGGGCCGGGAGGGCCGGTACTTC | CASSLGGREGRYF
NA | TRBJ2-5 | NA | TRBV9 | TGTGCCAGCAGCGCCCGGGGCTTCGAAGAGACCCAGTACTTC | CASSARGFEETQYF
NA | TRBJ2-3 | NA | TRBV18 | TGTGCCAGCTCACGGACGGACTACACAGATACGCAGTATTTT | CASSRTDYTDTQYF
once | TRBJ2-5 | NA | TRBV14 | TGTGCCAGCAGCCTCCGGGGCGGGCAAGAGACCCAGTACTTC | CASSLRGGQETQYF
NA | TRBJ2-5 | TRBD1 | TRBV5-6 | TGTGCCAGCAGCTTCCGGGACAGGGACGGGGAGACCCAGTACTTC | CASSFRDRDGETQYF
NA | TRBJ2-1 | TRBD2 | TRBV6-5 | TGTGCCACGCGAGGCGGGAGGGTTACCTACAATGAGCAGTTCTTC | CATRGGRVTYNEQFF
NA | TRBJ2-1 | TRBD1 | TRBV10-3 | TGTGCCATCAGCACCGGGACAGGGGGATACAATGAGCAGTTCTTC | CAISTGTGGYNEQFF
NA | TRBJ2-7 | NA | TRBV19 | TGTGCCAGTTCTTCCGGGACGGGGGTGGATGAGCAGTACTTC | CASSSGTGVDEQYF
NA | TRBJ2-2 | NA | TRBV5-1 | TGCGCCAGCAGCTTGGCCCCCGGGTTGAACACCGGGGAGCTGTTTTTT | CASSLAPGLNTGELFF
NA | TRBJ1-4 | TRBD1 | TRBV19 | TGTGCCAGTAGTGCCCTGGACAGGGGGCAGAGTAATGAAAAACTGTTTTTT | CASSALDRGQSNEKLFF
NA | TRBJ2-5 | NA | TRBV7-2 | TGTGCCAGCAGCTTAGCGGGGAGAGGTCAAGAGACCCAGTACTTC | CASSLAGRGQETQYF
NA | TRBJ2-1 | NA | TRBV7-3 | TGTGCCAGCAGCTTAGTGGGTAGCTCCTACAATGAGCAGTTCTTC | CASSLVGSSYNEQFF
once | TRBJ2-7 | NA | TRBV30 | TGTGCCTGGAGTGTAGTAGGCAGGGGAGCAACCTACGAGCAGTACTTC | CAWSVVGRGATYEQYF
NA | TRBJ1-2 | TRBD1 | TRBV11-3 | TGTGCCAGCAGCTTAGATAGGGGGCCGGGACAGAAGGGAAAGGATGGCTACACCTTC | CASSLDRGPGQKGKDGYTF
NA | TRBJ2-5 | NA | TRBV11-2 | TGTGCCAGCAGCTTAGTGGGACATAAACAAGAGACCCAGTACTTC | CASSLVGHKQETQYF
NA | TRBJ2-7 | NA | TRBV6-5 | TGTGCCAGCACCACCAGGGGAGGGTCGTTCTACGAGCAGTACTTC | CASTTRGGSFYEQYF
NA | TRBJ2-7 | NA | TRBV27 | TGTGCCAGCAGTCCACTACCTTATTACGAGCAGTACTTC | CASSPLPYYEQYF
NA | TRBJ1-5 | NA | TRBV28 | TGTGCCAGCAGTTTCCGGGGGGGCGATGGTCAGCCCCAGCATTTT | CASSFRGGDGQPQHF
NA | TRBJ2-7 | TRBD1 | TRBV28 | TGTGCCAGCAGCCTTATCTCTGACAGGGGAGCCGAGCAGTACTTC | CASSLISDRGAEQYF
NA | TRBJ2-1 | TRBD2 | TRBV27 | TGTGCCAGCCTTCGGAGGCTAGCGGGAGCAGGGGAGCAGTTCTTC | CASLRRLAGAGEQFF
NA | TRBJ2-1 | TRBD2 | TRBV4-1 | TGCGCCAGCAGCCCGGGACTAGATGAGCAGTTCTTC | CASSPGLDEQFF
NA | TRBJ2-7 | NA | TRBV6-1 | TGTGCCCTAACCGGCCCAGGCTACGAGCAGTACTTC | CALTGPGYEQYF
NA | TRBJ1-5 | TRBD1 | TRBV19 | TGTGCCAGTAGTTCGGGGACAGGGAAGGGCAAGCCCCAGCATTTT | CASSSGTGKGKPQHF
NA | TRBJ2-3 | TRBD1 | TRBV5-1 | TGCGCCAGCAGCCCGGACGGACAGGGTCGGACAGATACGCAGTATTTT | CASSPDGQGRTDTQYF
NA | TRBJ1-4 | NA | TRBV5-1 | TGCGCCAGCAGCTTCGACGGGACAACTAATGAAAAACTGTTTTTT | CASSFDGTTNEKLFF
NA | TRBJ2-3 | NA | TRBV29-1 | TGCAGCGTTGAAGGACCAACAGATACGCAGTATTTT | CSVEGPTDTQYF
NA | TRBJ2-2 | TRBD1 | TRBV5-1 | TGCGCCAGCAGCCCGAGACAGGGCAACACCGGGGAGCTGTTTTTT | CASSPRQGNTGELFF
NA | TRBJ2-5 | NA | TRBV6-6 | TGTGCCAGCAGTTACGCCCGCCAAGAGACCCAGTACTTC | CASSYARQETQYF
NA | TRBJ2-7 | NA | TRBV6-1 | TGTGCCAGCAGTGAGATGGACAGAAGTCTCCTCTACGAGCAGTACTTC | CASSEMDRSLLYEQYF